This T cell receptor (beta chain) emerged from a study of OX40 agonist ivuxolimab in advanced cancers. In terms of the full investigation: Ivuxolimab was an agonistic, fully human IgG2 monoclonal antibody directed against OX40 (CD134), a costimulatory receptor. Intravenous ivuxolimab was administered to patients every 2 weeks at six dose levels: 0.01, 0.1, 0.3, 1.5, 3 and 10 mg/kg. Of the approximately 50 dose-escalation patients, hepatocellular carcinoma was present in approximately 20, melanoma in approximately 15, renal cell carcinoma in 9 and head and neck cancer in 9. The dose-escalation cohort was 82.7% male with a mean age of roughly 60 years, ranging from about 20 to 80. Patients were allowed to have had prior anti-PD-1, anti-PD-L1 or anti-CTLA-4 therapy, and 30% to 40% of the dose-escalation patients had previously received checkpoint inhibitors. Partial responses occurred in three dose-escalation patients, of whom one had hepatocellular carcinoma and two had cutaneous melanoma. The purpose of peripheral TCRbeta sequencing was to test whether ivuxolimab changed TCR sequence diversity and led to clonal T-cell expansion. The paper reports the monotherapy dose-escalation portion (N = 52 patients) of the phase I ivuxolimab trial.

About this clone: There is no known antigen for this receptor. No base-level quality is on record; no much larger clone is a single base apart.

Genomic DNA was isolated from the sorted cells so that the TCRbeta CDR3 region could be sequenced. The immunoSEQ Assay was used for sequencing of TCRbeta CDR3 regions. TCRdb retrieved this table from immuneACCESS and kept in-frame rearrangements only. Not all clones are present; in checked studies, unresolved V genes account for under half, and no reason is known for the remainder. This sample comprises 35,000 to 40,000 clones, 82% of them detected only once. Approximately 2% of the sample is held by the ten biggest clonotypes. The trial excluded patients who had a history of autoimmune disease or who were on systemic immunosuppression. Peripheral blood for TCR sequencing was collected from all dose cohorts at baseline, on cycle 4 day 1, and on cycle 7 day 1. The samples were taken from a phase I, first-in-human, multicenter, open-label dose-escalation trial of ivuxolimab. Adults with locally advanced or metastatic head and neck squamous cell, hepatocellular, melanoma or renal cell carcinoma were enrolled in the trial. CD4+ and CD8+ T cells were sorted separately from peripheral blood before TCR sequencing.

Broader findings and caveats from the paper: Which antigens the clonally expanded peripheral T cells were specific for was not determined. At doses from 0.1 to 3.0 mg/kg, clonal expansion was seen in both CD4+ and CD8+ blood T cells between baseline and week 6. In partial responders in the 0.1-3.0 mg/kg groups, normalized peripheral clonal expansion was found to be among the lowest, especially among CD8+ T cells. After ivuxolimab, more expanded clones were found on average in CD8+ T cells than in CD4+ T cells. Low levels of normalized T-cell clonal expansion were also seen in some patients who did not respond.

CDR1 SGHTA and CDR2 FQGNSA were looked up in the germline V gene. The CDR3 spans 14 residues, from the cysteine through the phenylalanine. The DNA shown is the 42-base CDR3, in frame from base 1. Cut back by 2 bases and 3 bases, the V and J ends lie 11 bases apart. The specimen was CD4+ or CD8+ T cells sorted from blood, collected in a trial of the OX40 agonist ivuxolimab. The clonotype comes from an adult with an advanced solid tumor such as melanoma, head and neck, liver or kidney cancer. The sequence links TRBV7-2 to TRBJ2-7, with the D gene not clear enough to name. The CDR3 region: CASSLRPAFYEQYF. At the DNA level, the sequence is TGTGCCAGCAGCTTACGCCCGGCCTTCTACGAGCAGTACTTC.